This TCR beta chain was identified during a study of Graves' ophthalmopathy and Graves' hyperthyroidism. The authors amplified TCR beta CDR3 regions, and they did so from RNA transcripts for repertoire sequencing. HTBI primers primed a first-round RT-PCR, and a second-round multiplex PCR followed. TCRdb recomputed calls from the multiplex PCR reads with MiXCR, one row per CDR3 protein. The repertoire holds 170,000 or so distinct CDR3 sequences, more than 30% seen once, with around 5.8% in the top ten. This clonotype has at least ten counts. The CDR3 extends over 16 amino acids. Germline lookup yields CDR1 SGHRS and CDR2 YFSETQ. Trimming removed 0 bases at V and 0 bases at J, with 12 bases between.

The specimen sequenced was peripheral blood. The clonotype originates from a woman aged 40 to 55 with Graves' ophthalmopathy. V usage is TRBV5-1 and J usage is TRBJ1-2, with no clear D. CDR3 in amino acids: CASSLATGSPNYGYTF. The CDR3 region has the DNA TGCGCCAGCAGCTTGGCGACGGGGAGTCCTAACTATGGCTACACCTTC.